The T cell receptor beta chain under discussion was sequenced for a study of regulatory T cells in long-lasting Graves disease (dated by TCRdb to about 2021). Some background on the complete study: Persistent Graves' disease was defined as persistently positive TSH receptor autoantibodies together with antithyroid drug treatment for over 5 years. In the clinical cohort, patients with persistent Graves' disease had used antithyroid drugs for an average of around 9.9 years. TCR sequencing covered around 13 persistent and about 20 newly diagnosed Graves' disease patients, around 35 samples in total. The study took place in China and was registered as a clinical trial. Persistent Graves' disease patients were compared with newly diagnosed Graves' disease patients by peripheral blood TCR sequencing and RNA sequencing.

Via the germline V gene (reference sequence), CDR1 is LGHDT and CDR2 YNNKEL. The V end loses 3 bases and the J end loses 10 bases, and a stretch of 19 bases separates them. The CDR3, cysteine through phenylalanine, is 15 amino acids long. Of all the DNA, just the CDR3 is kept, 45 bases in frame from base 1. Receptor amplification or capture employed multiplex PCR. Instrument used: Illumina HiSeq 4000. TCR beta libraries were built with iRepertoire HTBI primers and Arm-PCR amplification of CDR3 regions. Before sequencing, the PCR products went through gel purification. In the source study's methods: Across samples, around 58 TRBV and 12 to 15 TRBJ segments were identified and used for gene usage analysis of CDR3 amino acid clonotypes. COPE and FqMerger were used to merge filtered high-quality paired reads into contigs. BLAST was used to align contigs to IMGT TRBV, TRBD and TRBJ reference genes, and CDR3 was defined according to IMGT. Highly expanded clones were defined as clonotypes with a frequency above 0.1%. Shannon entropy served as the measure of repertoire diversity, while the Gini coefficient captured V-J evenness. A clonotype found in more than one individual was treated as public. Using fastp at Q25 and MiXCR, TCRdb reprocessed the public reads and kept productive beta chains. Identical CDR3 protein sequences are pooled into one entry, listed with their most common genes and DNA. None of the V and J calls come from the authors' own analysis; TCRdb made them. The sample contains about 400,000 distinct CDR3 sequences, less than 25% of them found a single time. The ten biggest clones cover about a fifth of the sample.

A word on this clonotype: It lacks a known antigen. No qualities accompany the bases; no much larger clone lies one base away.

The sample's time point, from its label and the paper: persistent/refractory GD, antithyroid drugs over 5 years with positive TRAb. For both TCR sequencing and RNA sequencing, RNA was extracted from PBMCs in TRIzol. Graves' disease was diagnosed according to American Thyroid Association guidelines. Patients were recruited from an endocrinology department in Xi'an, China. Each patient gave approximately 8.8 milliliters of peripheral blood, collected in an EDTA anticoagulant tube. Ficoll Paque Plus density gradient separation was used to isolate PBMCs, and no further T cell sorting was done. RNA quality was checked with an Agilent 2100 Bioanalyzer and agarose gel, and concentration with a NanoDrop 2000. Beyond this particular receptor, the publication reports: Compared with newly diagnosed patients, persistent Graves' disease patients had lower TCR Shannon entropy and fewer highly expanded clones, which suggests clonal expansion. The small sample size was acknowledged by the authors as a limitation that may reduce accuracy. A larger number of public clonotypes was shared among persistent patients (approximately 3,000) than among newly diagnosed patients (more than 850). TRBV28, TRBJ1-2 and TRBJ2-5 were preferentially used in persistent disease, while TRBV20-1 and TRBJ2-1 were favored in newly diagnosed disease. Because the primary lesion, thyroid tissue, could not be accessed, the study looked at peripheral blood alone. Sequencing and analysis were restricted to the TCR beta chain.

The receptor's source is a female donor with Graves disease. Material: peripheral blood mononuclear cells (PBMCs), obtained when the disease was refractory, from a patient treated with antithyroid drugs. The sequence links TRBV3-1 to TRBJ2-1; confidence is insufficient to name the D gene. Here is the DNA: TGTGCCAGCAGCCAGGGTAGGGCCGACCTAGGGGAGCAGTTCTTC. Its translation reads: CASSQGRADLGEQFF.